The 8 T cell receptor beta chains below all came from one sample that was sequenced in a study of CXCR3-negative and CXCR3-positive naive CD8 T cells. Study-level results: A higher hydrophobicity marked the TRB CDR3s of CXCR3-positive naive cells versus CXCR3-negative naive cells.

TRB cDNA was prepared as libraries by UMI-labeled 5' RACE. From the 5' RACE reads, TCRdb lists one entry per CDR3 protein and no DNA. Its table records some 120,000 distinct CDR3 sequences. These receptors' antigens are unknown. The sequenced sample was naive CXCR3+ CD8+ T cells from blood. As for subset: CD45RO-CCR7+CD27+CD95- naive CD8+ T cells expressing CXCR3 (TNR3+). Receptor source: a human donor in good health. Some clones in this sample may be carry-over from other donors' samples.

The V and J genes are TRBV7-9 and TRBJ2-4; TCRdb lists TRBD1, though no DNA is available to test this call. The germline gives CDR1 SEHNR, CDR2 FQNEAQ (reference sequence). CDR3 length: 15 amino acids. CDR3 residues: CASSLTGGLENIQYF. The full variable domain, completed using reference TRBV7-9 and TRBJ2-4, is DTGVSQNPRHKITKRGQNVTFRCDPISEHNRLYWYRQTLGQGPEFLTYFQNEAQLEKSRLLSDRFSAERPKGSFSTLEIQRTEQGDSAMYLCASSLTGGLENIQYFGAGTRLSVL.

The chain uses TRBV7-9 and TRBJ2-1; lacking DNA, the TRBD2 call made by TCRdb goes unchecked. CDR3 size: 15 residues. CDR1 is SEHNR and CDR2 is FQNEAQ in the germline V gene (reference sequence). The CDR3 spells CASSLGSGGGAYQFF.

This chain uses TRBV6-2 or TRBV6-3 with TRBJ2-1; as DNA is missing, the TRBD2 call by TCRdb cannot be tested. The CDR3 length is 14 residues. The V gene's germline CDR1 is MNHEY and CDR2 SVGEGT. The CDR3 sequence: CASRYSGGDNEQFF.

The gene calls are TRBV2 and TRBJ2-1. CDR1 and CDR2 (germline): SNHLY, FYNNEI. CDR3 length: 12 residues. The CDR3: CASSSIYNEQFF.

The chain uses TRBV5-1 and TRBJ1-1. The CDR3 is 14 amino acids. CDR1 and CDR2 (germline): SGHRS, YFSETQ. CDR3: CASSLYAGIGVTFF.

CDR3: CASSADYGRTQYF. V gene TRBV7-2 combines with J gene TRBJ2-5; TCRdb picks TRBD2, but there is no DNA to check that call. The CDR3 is 13 amino acids. CDR1 SGHTA and CDR2 FQGNSA come from the germline V gene. Together with reference TRBV7-2 and TRBJ2-5, the CDR3 gives the full variable domain: GAGVSQSPSNKVTEKGKDVELRCDPISGHTALYWYRQSLGQGLEFLIYFQGNSAPDKSGLPSDRFSAERTGGSVSTLTIQRTQQEDSAVYLCASSADYGRTQYFGPGTRLLVL.

V is TRBV25-1 and J is TRBJ1-1. Germline CDR1 reads MGHDK; CDR2 reads SYGVNS. The CDR3 length is 15 residues. CDR3 residues: CASSGAGSMNTEAFF.

V is TRBV7-6 and J is TRBJ2-5; the D gene TCRdb calls, TRBD1, cannot be checked with no DNA. Germline lookup yields CDR1 SGHVS and CDR2 FNYEAQ. The CDR3 length is 15 residues. The CDR3 sequence: CASNLVYRGEETQYF.